This TCR beta chain was captured in a study of blood T cell repertoires in COVID-19. Study as a whole: Samples of COVID-19 (acute and convalescent) were obtained from the United States, Italy and Spain. T cells, B-cell-depleted T cells, or PBMCs supplied cDNA or gDNA.

The V gene end was trimmed by 4 bases and the J gene end by 6 bases; junction bases not matched to a gene: 5. CDR3 size: 14 residues. Germline CDR1 and CDR2: KGHSH and LQKENI. In the original workflow: Estimation of nucleated cell counts was performed using reference gene primer amplification. Clones were sequenced by immunoSEQ multiplex PCR, and TCRdb holds only the in-frame ones, with some missing. V, J and clone size are taken as reported in that table, and D and trimming were inferred from the DNA itself. Of fewer than 250,000 clones in the sample, about nine tenths were seen once. The Seattle site enrolled patients during active infection and followed them longitudinally.

The chain combines TRBV18 with TRBJ1-1; 10 bases align to TRBD1. Material: peripheral blood. The receptor's source is a man aged 50-59 years with COVID-19, enrolled during active disease. The CDR3: CASSLGTGAAEAFF. In DNA form, the CDR3 reads TGTGCCAGCTCACTCGGGACAGGGGCAGCTGAAGCTTTCTTT.